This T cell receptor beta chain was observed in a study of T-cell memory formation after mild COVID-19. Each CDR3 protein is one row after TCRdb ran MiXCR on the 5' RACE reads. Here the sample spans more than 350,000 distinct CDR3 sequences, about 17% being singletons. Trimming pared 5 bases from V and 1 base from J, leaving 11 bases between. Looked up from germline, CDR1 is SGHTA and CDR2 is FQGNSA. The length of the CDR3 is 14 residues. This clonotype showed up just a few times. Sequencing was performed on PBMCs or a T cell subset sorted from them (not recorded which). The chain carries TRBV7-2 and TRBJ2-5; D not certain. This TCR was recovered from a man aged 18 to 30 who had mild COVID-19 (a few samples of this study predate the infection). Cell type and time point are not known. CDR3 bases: TGTGCCAGCAGCCGTTCGTGGGGCCAAGAGACCCAGTACTTC. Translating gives CASSRSWGQETQYF.